This entry features one TCR beta chain sequence. The sample originates from a study of blood T cell repertoires in COVID-19. Study overall: The cDNA or gDNA used as material had been derived from T cells, B-cell-depleted T cells, or PBMCs.

The V end lost 0 bases, the J end lost 8 bases, and 13 bases lay between the germline ends. The CDR3 loop spans 15 amino acids. Germline CDR1 is LGHDT and CDR2 is YNNKEL (reference sequence). In the original analysis: Scientists estimated how many nucleated cells there were by amplifying reference gene primers. TCRdb's table, derived via immunoSEQ multiplex PCR, lists solely in-frame clones and lacks some. V, J and clone size are those of that table, while D and trimming were read from the DNA. The table shows about 88,000 clones, with roughly 90% occurring only once. The sequencing sample was made of peripheral blood. The receptor was derived from a male donor with acute or convalescent COVID-19. The chain has TRBV3-1 (or the pseudogene TRBV3-2) and TRBJ1-4, with D perhaps matching TRBD1 (5 bases). DNA of the CDR3: TGTGCCAGCAGCCAAGATCAAGGGGCACGAGAAAAACTGTTTTTT. Translation gives CASSQDQGAREKLFF.